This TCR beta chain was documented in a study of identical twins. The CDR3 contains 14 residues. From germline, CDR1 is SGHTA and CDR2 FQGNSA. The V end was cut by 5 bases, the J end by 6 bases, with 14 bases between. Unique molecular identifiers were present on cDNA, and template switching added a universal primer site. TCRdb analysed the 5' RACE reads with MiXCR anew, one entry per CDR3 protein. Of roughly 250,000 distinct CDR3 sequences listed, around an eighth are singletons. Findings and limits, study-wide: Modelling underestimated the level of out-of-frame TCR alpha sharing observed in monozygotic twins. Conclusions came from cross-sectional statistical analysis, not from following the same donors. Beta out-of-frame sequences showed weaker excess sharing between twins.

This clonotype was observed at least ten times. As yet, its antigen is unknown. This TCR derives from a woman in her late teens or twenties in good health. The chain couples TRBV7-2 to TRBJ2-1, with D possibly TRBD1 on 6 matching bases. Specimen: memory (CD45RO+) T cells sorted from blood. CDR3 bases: TGTGCCAGCAGCCCCATGAGGGGGACCAATGAGCAGTTCTTC. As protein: CASSPMRGTNEQFF. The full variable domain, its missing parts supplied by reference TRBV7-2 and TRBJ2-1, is GAGVSQSPSNKVTEKGKDVELRCDPISGHTALYWYRQSLGQGLEFLIYFQGNSAPDKSGLPSDRFSAERTGGSVSTLTIQRTQQEDSAVYLCASSPMRGTNEQFFGPGTRLTVL.